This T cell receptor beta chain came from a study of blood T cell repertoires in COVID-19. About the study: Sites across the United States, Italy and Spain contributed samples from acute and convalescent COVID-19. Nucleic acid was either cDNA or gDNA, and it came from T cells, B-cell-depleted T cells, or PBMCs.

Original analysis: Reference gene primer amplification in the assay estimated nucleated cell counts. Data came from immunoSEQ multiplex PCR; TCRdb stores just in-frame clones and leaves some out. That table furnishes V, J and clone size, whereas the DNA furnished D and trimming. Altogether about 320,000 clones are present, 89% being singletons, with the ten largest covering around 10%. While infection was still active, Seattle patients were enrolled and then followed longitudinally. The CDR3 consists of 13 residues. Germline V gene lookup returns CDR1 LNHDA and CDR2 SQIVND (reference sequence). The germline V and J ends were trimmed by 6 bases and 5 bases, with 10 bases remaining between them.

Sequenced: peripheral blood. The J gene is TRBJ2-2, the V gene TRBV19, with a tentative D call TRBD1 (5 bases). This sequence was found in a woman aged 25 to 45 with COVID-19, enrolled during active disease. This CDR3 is CASRQVGTGELFF. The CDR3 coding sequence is TGTGCCAGTAGACAGGTGGGGACCGGGGAGCTGTTTTTT. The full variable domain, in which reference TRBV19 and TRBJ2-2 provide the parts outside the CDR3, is DGGITQSPKYLFRKEGQNVTLSCEQNLNHDAMYWYRQDPGQGLRLIYYSQIVNDFQKGDIAEGYSVSREKKESFPLTVTSAQKNPTAFYLCASRQVGTGELFFGEGSRLTVL.